Listed below are T cell receptor beta chains from one sample, sequenced in a study of shared clonotypes between healthy human individuals. Assay: immunoSEQ multiplex PCR; the TCRdb copy retains only in-frame clones and omits some. In the table there are around 510,000 clones, 70% to 80% of which are singletons. The specimen sequenced was PBMCs. The receptors derive from a middle-aged woman in good health. Some clones in this sample may be carry-over from other donors' samples. The CDR3 runs from the conserved cysteine through the conserved F or W.

TRBV7-9 CASSFDRVGNEKLFF
TRBV4-1 CASSQGDDGYTF
TRBV5-1 CASSSAPRGPYNEQFF
TRBV18 CASSGTLRDTDTQYF
TRBV5-1 CASSLAPSGSYEQYF
TRBV18 CASSAAGQGAVEQYF
TRBV4-1 CASSQEGGQGVWNGYTF
TRBV4-1 CASSQLTSGSSDTQYF
TRBV6-1 CASSENRGWEQYF
TRBV28 CASSTPTGPSYEQYF
TRBV5-6 CASSLGFGTGSYEQYF
TRBV19 CASSRRSSYNEQFF
TRBV19 CASSDTMNTEAFF
TRBV7-3 CASSQTGLESDTQYF
TRBV10-3 CASRSGTGEETQYF
TRBV7-2 CASSPMASGRYNEQFF
TRBV11-2 CASSLTIGDTEAFF
TRBV27 CASSLSTGVTDEQYF
TRBV11-2 CASSPNFRSGELFF
TRBV19 CASRPGLAAYEQYF
TRBV5-4 CASSWGGCGELFF
TRBV4-1 CASSQDNGASGRGDTQYF